Included here is one T cell receptor beta chain sequence, with context. This entry belongs to a study of early stage breast cancer tumors. Study-level background: Around 10-fold was the mean read coverage per sample.

Profiling relied on immunoSEQ multiplex PCR, and the TCRdb table lists in-frame clones only, not all of them. This sample has more than 60,000 clones; under 85% occur once, and the top ten carry 3.5%. The CDR3 has 17 amino acids. Germline values: CDR1 MDHEN, CDR2 SYDVKM. V shed 5 bases, J shed 6 bases, and the junction held 13 bases outside the gene matches. The specimen sequenced was blood. The chain recombines TRBV28 with TRBJ2-2; 9 bases map to TRBD2. The clonotype was recovered from a person in their sixties with breast cancer. DNA for the CDR3: TGTGCCAGCAGTCCCCCTGGGATAGCGGGAGTATCCGGGGAGCTGTTTTTT. This gives the protein CASSPPGIAGVSGELFF.